These 4 T cell receptor beta chains were sequenced from one sample in a study of cytomegalovirus exposure and HLA in healthy donors. The PCR used 60 Vbeta and 13 Jbeta primers. Profiling relied on immunoSEQ multiplex PCR, and the TCRdb table lists in-frame clones only, not all of them. This sample has 100,000 to 150,000 clones, with 80% found just once. The specimen sequenced was PBMCs. The source is a female donor in good health and CMV-seronegative.

The chain combines TRBV6-5 with TRBJ1-2, with TRBD1 matching over 8 bases. The CDR3 spans 12 residues. Looked up from germline, CDR1 is MNHEY and CDR2 is SVGAGI. V shed 6 bases and J 6 bases; nucleotides not matched to a gene: 3. The chain's CDR3 is CASRTGANGYTF. CDR3 DNA sequence: TGTGCCAGCAGGACAGGGGCGAATGGCTACACCTTC.

The rearrangement joins TRBV5-4 to TRBJ2-6; D perhaps matches TRBD1 (6 bases). The CDR3 is 19 amino acids. Trimming removed 4 bases from V and 0 bases from J, with 20 bases in between. Looked up from germline, CDR1 is SGHNT and CDR2 is YYREEE (reference sequence). This CDR3 is CASSQVAGQIVSGANVLTF. The CDR3 DNA reads TGTGCCAGCAGCCAAGTAGCCGGACAGATAGTCTCTGGGGCCAACGTCCTGACTTTC.

The chain has TRBV2 and TRBJ1-2; 11 bases map to TRBD1. With V trimmed by 7 bases and J by 1 base, 5 bases remained unmatched. Germline V gene sequence: CDR1 SNHLY, CDR2 FYNNEI. This CDR3 has 15 residues. The CDR3 reads CASTWDRGYNYGYTF. CDR3 sequence (DNA): TGTGCCAGCACCTGGGACAGGGGGTATAACTATGGCTACACCTTC. Using reference TRBV2 and TRBJ1-2 for the parts outside the CDR3, the full variable domain is EPEVTQTPSHQVTQMGQEVILRCVPISNHLYFYWYRQILGQKVEFLVSFYNNEISEKSEIFDDQFSVERPDGSNFTLKIRSTKLEDSAMYFCASTWDRGYNYGYTFGSGTRLTVV.

The chain is built from TRBV19 and TRBJ2-3, with D possibly TRBD2 on 6 matching bases. The V gene's germline CDR1 is LNHDA and CDR2 SQIVND (reference sequence). The CDR3 runs 14 residues. The V end lost 8 bases, the J end lost 3 bases, and 15 bases lay between the germline ends. The CDR3: CASCGTGGTDTQYF. CDR3 coding DNA: TGTGCCAGTTGTGGGACTGGCGGGACAGATACGCAGTATTTT.